The 3 T cell receptor beta chains listed next were all sequenced from one sample in a study of CD8+ T cells in alopecia areata. cDNA reverse transcribed from extracted RNA served as the sequencing template. The protocol was immunoSEQ multiplex PCR, while the TCRdb copy is restricted to in-frame clones and leaves out a portion. The sample has 150,000 or so clones, 87% seen once. Sequencing was performed on CD8+ T cells sorted from blood, taken at week 0. These receptors were collected from a human donor with alopecia areata.

The chain is built from TRBV5-1 and TRBJ2-5; D may be TRBD1 or TRBD2 (5 bases each). Germline loops: CDR1 SGHRS, CDR2 YFSETQ. Trimming left V 0 bases short and J 1 base short, with 13 bases between. This CDR3 comprises 16 residues. CDR3 residues: CASSLDVGDLQETQYF. CDR3 coding DNA: TGCGCCAGCAGCTTGGATGTCGGGGACCTCCAAGAGACCCAGTACTTC.

In this sample, this clone turned up once. The rearrangement uses TRBV5-1 and TRBJ2-7; D is unclear. In germline, CDR1 is SGHRS, CDR2 YFSETQ. The V end lost 6 bases, the J end lost 2 bases, and 27 bases lay between the germline ends. The CDR3 loop spans 18 amino acids. The CDR3 DNA reads TGCGCCAGCACCTTCTCCCCCCTGGGTGGTGAAGGCACCTACGAGCAGTACTTC. Encoded protein: CASTFSPLGGEGTYEQYF.

V and J are TRBV6-5 and TRBJ2-3; the match to TRBD2 covers 10 bases. Germline V gives CDR1 MNHEY, CDR2 SVGAGI. This CDR3 comprises 16 residues. V was pared by 1 base and J by 6 bases, with 7 bases of the junction left unmatched. This CDR3 is CASSYWASGRKDTQYF. The CDR3, as DNA: TGTGCCAGCAGTTACTGGGCTAGCGGGAGAAAGGATACGCAGTATTTT.